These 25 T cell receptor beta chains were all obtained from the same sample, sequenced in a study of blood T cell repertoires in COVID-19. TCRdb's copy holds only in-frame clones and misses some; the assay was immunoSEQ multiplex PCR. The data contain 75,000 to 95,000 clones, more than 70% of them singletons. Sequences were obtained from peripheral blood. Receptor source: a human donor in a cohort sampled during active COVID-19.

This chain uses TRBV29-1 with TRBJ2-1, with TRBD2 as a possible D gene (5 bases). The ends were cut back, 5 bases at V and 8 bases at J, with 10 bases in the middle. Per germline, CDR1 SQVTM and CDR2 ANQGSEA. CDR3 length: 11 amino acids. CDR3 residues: CSVTSVDEQFF. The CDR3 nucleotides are TGCAGCGTTACTAGTGTCGATGAGCAGTTCTTC.

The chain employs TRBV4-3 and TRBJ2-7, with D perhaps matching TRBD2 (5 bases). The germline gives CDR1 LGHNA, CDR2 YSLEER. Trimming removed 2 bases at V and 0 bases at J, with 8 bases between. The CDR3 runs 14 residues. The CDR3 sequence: CASSQLAASYEQYF. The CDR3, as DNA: TGCGCCAGCAGCCAACTAGCAGCCTCCTACGAGCAGTACTTC.

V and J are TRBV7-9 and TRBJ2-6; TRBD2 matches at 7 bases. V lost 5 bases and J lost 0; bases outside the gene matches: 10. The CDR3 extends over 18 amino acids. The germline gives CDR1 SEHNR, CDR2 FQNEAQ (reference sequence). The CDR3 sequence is CASSPRGGSFSGANVLTF. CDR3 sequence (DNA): TGTGCCAGCAGCCCTCGCGGGGGATCCTTCTCTGGGGCCAACGTCCTGACTTTC.

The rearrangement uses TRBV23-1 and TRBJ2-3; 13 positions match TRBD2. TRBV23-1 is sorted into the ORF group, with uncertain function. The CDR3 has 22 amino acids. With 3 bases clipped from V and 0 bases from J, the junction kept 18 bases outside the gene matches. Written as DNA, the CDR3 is TGCGCCAGCAGTCATCCCAGGCGGAAGGGACTAGCGGGGAGAAATAGCACAGATACGCAGTATTTT. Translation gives CASSHPRRKGLAGRNSTDTQYF.

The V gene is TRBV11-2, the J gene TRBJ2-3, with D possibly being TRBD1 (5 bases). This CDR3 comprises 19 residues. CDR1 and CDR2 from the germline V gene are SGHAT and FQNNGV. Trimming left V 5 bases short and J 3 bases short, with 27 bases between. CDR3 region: CASSLTRRGRASSTDTQYF. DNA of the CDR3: TGTGCCAGCAGCCTGACCCGTAGGGGCAGGGCTTCAAGTACAGATACGCAGTATTTT.

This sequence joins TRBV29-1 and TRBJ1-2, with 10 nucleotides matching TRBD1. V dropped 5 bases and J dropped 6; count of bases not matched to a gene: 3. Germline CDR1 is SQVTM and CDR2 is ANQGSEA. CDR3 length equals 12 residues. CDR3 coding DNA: TGCAGCGTTTGGACAGGGGGACATGGCTACACCTTC. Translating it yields CSVWTGGHGYTF.

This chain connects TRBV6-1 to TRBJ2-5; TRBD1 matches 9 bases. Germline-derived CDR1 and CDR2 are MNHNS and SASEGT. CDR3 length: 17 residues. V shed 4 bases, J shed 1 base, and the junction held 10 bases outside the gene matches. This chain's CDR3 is CASSALTGGGFQETQYF. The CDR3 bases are TGTGCCAGCAGTGCGTTGACAGGGGGGGGCTTCCAAGAGACCCAGTACTTC.

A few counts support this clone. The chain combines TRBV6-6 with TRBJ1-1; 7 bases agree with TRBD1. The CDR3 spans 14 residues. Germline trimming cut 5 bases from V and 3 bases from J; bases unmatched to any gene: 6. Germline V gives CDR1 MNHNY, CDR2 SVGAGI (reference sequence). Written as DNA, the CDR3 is TGTGCCAGCAGTCCGGGACAGACTTACACTGAAGCTTTCTTT. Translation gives CASSPGQTYTEAFF.

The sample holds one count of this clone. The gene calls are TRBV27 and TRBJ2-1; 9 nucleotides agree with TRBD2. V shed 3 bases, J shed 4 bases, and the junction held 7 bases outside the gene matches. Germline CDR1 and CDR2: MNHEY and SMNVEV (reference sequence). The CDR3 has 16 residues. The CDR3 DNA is TGTGCCAGCAGTTTGGGGGCGGGGGGGCCTTACAATGAGCAGTTCTTC. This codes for CASSLGAGGPYNEQFF.

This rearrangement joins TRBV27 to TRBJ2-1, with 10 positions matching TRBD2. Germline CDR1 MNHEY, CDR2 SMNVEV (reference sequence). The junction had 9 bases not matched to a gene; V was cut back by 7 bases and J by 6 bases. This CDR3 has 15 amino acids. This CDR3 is CASKSILAGTNEQFF. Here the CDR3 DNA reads TGTGCCAGCAAGAGCATACTAGCGGGGACCAATGAGCAGTTCTTC.

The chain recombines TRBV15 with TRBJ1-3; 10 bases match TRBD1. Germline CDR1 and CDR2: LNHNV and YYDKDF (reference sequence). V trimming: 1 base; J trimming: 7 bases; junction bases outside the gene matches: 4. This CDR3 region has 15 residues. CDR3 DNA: TGTGCCACCAGCAGAGTTGGGACAGGGGTGAACACCATATATTTT. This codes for CATSRVGTGVNTIYF.

The CDR3 loop reads CASSFDRGRETQYF. CDR3 coding DNA: TGTGCCAGCAGCTTCGACAGGGGGCGAGAGACCCAGTACTTC. The chain is built from TRBV7-2 and TRBJ2-5; 10 bases agree with TRBD1. Germline V gives CDR1 SGHTA, CDR2 FQGNSA. The CDR3 is 14 amino acids. V lost 3 bases, J lost 4 bases, and 2 bases stayed unmatched.

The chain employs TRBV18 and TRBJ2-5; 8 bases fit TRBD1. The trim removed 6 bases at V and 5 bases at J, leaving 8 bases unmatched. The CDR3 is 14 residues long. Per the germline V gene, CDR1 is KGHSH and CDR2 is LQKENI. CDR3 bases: TGTGCCAGCTCTGGGGCAGGGGGCGTGGAGACCCAGTACTTC. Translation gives CASSGAGGVETQYF.

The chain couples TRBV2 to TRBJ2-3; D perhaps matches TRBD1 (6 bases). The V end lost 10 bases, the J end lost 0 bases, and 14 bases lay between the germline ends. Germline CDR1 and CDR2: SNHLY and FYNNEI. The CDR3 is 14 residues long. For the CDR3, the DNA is TGTGCCACTAAACAGGGTGGCAGCACAGATACGCAGTATTTT. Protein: CATKQGGSTDTQYF.

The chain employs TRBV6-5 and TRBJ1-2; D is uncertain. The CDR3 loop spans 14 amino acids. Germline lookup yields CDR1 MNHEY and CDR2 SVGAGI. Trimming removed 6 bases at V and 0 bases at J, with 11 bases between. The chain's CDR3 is CASSHGGANYGYTF. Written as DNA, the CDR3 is TGTGCCAGCAGCCACGGAGGAGCTAACTATGGCTACACCTTC.

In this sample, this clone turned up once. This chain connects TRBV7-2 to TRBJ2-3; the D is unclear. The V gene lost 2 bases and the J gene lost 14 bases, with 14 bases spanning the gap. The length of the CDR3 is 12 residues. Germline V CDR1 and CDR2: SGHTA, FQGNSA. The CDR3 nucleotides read TGTGCCAGCAGCTTATTAGTCTCCCCGGTGTATTTT. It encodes CASSLLVSPVYF. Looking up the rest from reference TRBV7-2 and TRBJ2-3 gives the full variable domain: GAGVSQSPSNKVTEKGKDVELRCDPISGHTALYWYRQSLGQGLEFLIYFQGNSAPDKSGLPSDRFSAERTGGSVSTLTIQRTQQEDSAVYLCASSLLVSPVYFGPGTRLTVL.

DNA of the CDR3: TGTGCCAGCAGCCAACTGGGGACGGGGGGAAAAGCTTTCTTT. Translating gives CASSQLGTGGKAFF. The V and J genes are TRBV3-1 (or the pseudogene TRBV3-2) and TRBJ1-1; the D gene is possibly TRBD1 (5 bases). Trimming took 2 bases from V and 9 from J, leaving 16 bases between them. CDR1 and CDR2 (germline): LGHDT, YNNKEL (reference sequence). The CDR3 is 14 residues long.

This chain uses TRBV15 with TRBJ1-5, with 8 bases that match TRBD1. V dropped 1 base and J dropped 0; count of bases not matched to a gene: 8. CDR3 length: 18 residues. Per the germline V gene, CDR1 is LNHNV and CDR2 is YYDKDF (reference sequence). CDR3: CATSRGRLDRGSNQPQHF. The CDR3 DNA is TGTGCCACCAGCAGAGGACGCCTAGACAGGGGTAGCAATCAGCCCCAGCATTTT.

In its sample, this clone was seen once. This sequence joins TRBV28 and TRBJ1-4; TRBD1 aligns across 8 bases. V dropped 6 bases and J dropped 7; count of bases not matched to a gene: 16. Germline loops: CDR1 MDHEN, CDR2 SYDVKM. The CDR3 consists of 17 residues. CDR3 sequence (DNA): TGTGCCAGCAGCGTGGGACAGGTAGGATTATCTGGTGAAAAACTGTTTTTT. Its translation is CASSVGQVGLSGEKLFF.

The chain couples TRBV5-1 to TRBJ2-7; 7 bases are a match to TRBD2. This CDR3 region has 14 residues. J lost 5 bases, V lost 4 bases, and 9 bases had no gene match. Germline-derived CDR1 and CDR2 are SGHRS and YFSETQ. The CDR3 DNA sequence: TGCGCCAGCAGCCCGGGAGGTCCGGCGGACGAGCAGTACTTC. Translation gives CASSPGGPADEQYF.

DNA of the CDR3: TGTGCCAGCAGCGCTTTACAGGGTAACACCGGGGAGCTGTTTTTT. Translated: CASSALQGNTGELFF. The chain has TRBV9 and TRBJ2-2, with D perhaps TRBD1 (6 bases). This CDR3 region has 15 residues. Germline V gene sequence: CDR1 SGDLS, CDR2 YYNGEE. V shed 3 bases and J shed 2 bases, with 11 bases lying between them.

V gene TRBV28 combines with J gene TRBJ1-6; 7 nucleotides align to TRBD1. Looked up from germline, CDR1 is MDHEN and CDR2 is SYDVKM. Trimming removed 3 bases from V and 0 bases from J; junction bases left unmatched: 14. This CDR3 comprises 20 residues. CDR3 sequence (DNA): TGTGCCAGCAGTTTGGTTAGATGGGGACAGCTTAGCTCCTATAATTCACCCCTCCACTTT. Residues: CASSLVRWGQLSSYNSPLHF.

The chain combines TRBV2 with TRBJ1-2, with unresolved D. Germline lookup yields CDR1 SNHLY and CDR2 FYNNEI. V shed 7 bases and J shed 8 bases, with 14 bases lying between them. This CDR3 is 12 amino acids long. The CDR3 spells CASNLQFRGYTF. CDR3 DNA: TGTGCCAGCAACCTACAGTTTCGGGGCTACACCTTC.

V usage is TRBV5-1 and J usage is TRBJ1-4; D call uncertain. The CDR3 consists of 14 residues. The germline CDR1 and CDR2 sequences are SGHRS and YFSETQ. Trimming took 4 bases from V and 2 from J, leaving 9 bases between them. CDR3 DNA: TGCGCCAGCAGCACCTCAGGTACTAATGAAAAACTGTTTTTT. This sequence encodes CASSTSGTNEKLFF.

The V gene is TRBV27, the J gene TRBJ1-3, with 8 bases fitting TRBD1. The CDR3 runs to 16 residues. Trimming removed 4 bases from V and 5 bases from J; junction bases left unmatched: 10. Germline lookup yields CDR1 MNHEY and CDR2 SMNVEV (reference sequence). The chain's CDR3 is CASSSLQGAPRNTIYF. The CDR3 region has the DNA TGTGCCAGCAGTTCCCTTCAGGGGGCGCCCAGAAACACCATATATTTT.